This T cell receptor beta chain was profiled in a study of T cell responses to AZD1222 COVID-19 vaccine. This clone was recorded only once. Only in-frame clones appear in the TCRdb table, and some are missing; sequencing was by immunoSEQ multiplex PCR. The repertoire consists of about 120,000 clones, with roughly nine tenths occurring once and the leading ten covering roughly 1.5%. The CDR3 runs 13 residues. Trimming stripped 0 bases from V and 0 bases from J, with 3 bases between. Germline loops: CDR1 SGHNT, CDR2 YYREEE (reference sequence). The sequencing here drew on peripheral blood, taken 28 days after the second AZD1222 dose. The source is an adult who received the AZD1222 COVID-19 vaccine. This chain links TRBV5-4 with TRBJ1-1; no firm D call. The CDR3 DNA follows: TGTGCCAGCAGCTTGGATATGAACACTGAAGCTTTCTTT. Its protein is CASSLDMNTEAFF.